The TCR beta chain under discussion was sequenced for a study of blood T cell repertoires in COVID-19. In the study overall: Acute and convalescent COVID-19 samples came from the United States, Italy and Spain.

Original handling: Using reference gene primer amplification, nucleated cell counts were estimated. The assay was immunoSEQ multiplex PCR, and TCRdb's table has in-frame clones only and misses some. V and J calls and clone size are those listed in that table; D and trimming were worked out from the DNA. The table shows around 300,000 clones, with around four fifths occurring only once. The receptor comes from a woman between 50 and 59 years old with active or convalescent COVID-19. Sequencing was performed on peripheral blood.

The DNA of the CDR3 is TGCGCCAGCAGCCAAGATGGAGTAGCGGGAGGGACAGATACGCAGTATTTT. It specifies CASSQDGVAGGTDTQYF. This chain links TRBV4-1 with TRBJ2-3; the match to TRBD2 covers 11 bases. The ends lost 0 bases at V and 3 bases at J; junction bases unmatched: 5. The CDR3 contains 17 residues. In germline, CDR1 is MGHRA, CDR2 YSYEKL.